These T cell receptor beta chains were read from a single sample in a study of T cell changes during pregnancy in multiple sclerosis. TCRdb's copy holds only in-frame clones and misses some; the assay was immunoSEQ multiplex PCR. The sample includes roughly 35,000 clones, approximately 87% of them seen just once. The sequencing here drew on CD8+ T cells from peripheral blood mononuclear cells, taken after pregnancy. These receptors were taken from a female donor with multiple sclerosis, enrolled in a pregnancy study. Each CDR3 is given with its conserved first and last residue. Fields, in order: D gene, J gene, V gene, CDR3 protein. D genes are given only for firm matches.

.,TRBJ1-2,TRBV5-5,CASSLAWAGNYGYTF
.,TRBJ1-2,TRBV9,CASSTGTNYGYTF
TRBD1,TRBJ1-2,TRBV27,CASSPGTGRFGTF
.,TRBJ2-7,TRBV7-2,CASSLGLGSYEQYF
.,TRBJ2-3,TRBV9,CASSVEGGDTQYF
.,TRBJ1-2,TRBV27,CASSTTENYGYTF
TRBD1,TRBJ1-4,TRBV27,CASSLTPGQGREKLFF
TRBD2,TRBJ2-3,TRBV7-3,CASSTGLGGTDTQYF
TRBD1,TRBJ1-2,TRBV4-1,CASSQEGTVYGYTF
.,TRBJ2-1,TRBV27,CASSFLNEQFF
TRBD2,TRBJ2-3,TRBV6-1,CASSQVPTTSGGTDTQYF
.,TRBJ1-5,TRBV30,CAWSVWGDQPQHF
.,TRBJ1-1,TRBV6-4,CASSDEANTEAFF
.,TRBJ1-2,TRBV4-3,CASSQGLGGLNYGYTF
.,TRBJ1-3,TRBV6-6,CASSYSPGKGNTIYF
.,TRBJ1-6,TRBV25-1,CASTVQPHSSYNSPLHF
TRBD2,TRBJ2-3,TRBV27,CASSLTSADTQYF
.,TRBJ1-1,TRBV13,CASSTRVSPNTEAFF
.,TRBJ1-1,TRBV9,CASRAQGQAEAFF
TRBD2,TRBJ2-1,TRBV6-4,CASSDGTSGGNEQFF
TRBD1,TRBJ1-6,TRBV9,CASSAGTGPPPLHF
TRBD2,TRBJ2-7,TRBV7-6,CASSSLGGSLSLEQYF
TRBD1,TRBJ2-7,TRBV6-5,CASSLGTGGYEQYF
TRBD1,TRBJ2-3,TRBV11-2,CASSLDRENTDTQYF
.,TRBJ1-1,TRBV7-9,CAVSLTRMNTEAFF
TRBD1,TRBJ2-1,TRBV14,CASSTIGGMQGDEFF
.,TRBJ2-1,TRBV27,CASSLEPISYNEQFF
.,TRBJ1-4,TRBV7-9,CASSLGEGMREKLFF
.,TRBJ2-7,TRBV9,CASSALGDYEQYF
TRBD1,TRBJ1-1,TRBV7-9,CASSPSDRAVWAFF
.,TRBJ1-2,TRBV7-9,CASSPPSYYGYTF
.,TRBJ1-1,TRBV15,CATSREAGIGEAFF
.,TRBJ2-3,TRBV6-5,CASRKDSSTAQYF
.,TRBJ2-1,TRBV6-4,CASSDGGGKDEQFF
TRBD1,TRBJ1-6,TRBV27,CASSLSRQGGSPLHF
.,TRBJ1-5,TRBV19,CASSIGGGARKSNQPQHF
TRBD2,TRBJ2-5,TRBV2,CASSEVLAGALQETQYF
.,TRBJ2-3,TRBV9,CASSTTTGDTQYF
TRBD2,TRBJ2-3,TRBV6-4,CASSVAGGTDTQYF
TRBD1,TRBJ1-1,TRBV4-3,CASSQERAGGFPEAFF
TRBD2,TRBJ2-3,TRBV30,CASLTGGERNTQYF
TRBD1,TRBJ2-7,TRBV18,CASSPGDSYEQYF
TRBD2,TRBJ2-5,TRBV4-2,CASSQERGGQETQYF
.,TRBJ2-7,TRBV6-5,CASSSFMGTFYEQYF
TRBD1,TRBJ2-7,TRBV5-5,CASRDPGQGMGEQYF
.,TRBJ2-2,TRBV19,CASSIAPDLSGELFF
.,TRBJ2-2,TRBV9,CASSVGARELFF
.,TRBJ2-7,TRBV5-1,CASSLSEEYDEQYF
TRBD2,TRBJ2-2,TRBV6-6,CASSPRLAGDGELFF
.,TRBJ1-1,TRBV4-1,CASSPVTRSPWNSEAFF
.,TRBJ2-3,TRBV2,CASKGGPDTQYF
TRBD1,TRBJ1-5,TRBV5-6,CASSFGRGLQPQHF
.,TRBJ2-5,TRBV2,CASSSAMEETQYF
.,TRBJ2-2,TRBV9,CASSVGGSAGELFF
.,TRBJ1-3,TRBV2,CASWGTYSGNTIYF